Sequencing of this T cell receptor beta chain was carried out in a study of shared clonotypes between healthy human individuals. It was CD45RO-negative cells, positively selected for CCR7, that made up naive CD8 cells, with terminally differentiated effector memory CD45RA+ cells excluded. Study donors comprised healthy, HIV-negative adults devoid of recent acute infection or vaccination. V was pared by 4 bases and J by 3 bases, with 9 bases between. CDR3 size: 13 residues. Germline lookup yields CDR1 WNHNN and CDR2 SYGVQD (reference sequence). Original data processing: Because ImmunoSEQ provided only junction sequences with no quality scores, the filtering differed. This table comes from immunoSEQ multiplex PCR, and its TCRdb copy is limited to in-frame clones, with some not included. V and J calls and clone size come straight from that table; D and trimming were deduced from the DNA. This table has about 610,000 clones, around 96% appearing once.

The sequence derives from a woman in her 30s in good health. Sequencing was performed on naive CD8+ T cells sorted from blood. The chain recombines TRBV10-1 with TRBJ2-5, with D unresolved. CDR3: CASSGVREETQYF. The CDR3 DNA reads TGCGCCAGCAGTGGCGTCCGAGAAGAGACCCAGTACTTC.